Sequencing of this T cell receptor (beta chain) was carried out in a study of blood T cell repertoires in COVID-19. Authors' data handling: Nucleated cell counts were estimated from reference gene primer amplification. Measured with immunoSEQ multiplex PCR; TCRdb has only the in-frame clones, and not every one. V and J calls and clone size are those listed in that table; D and trimming were worked out from the DNA. Among around 150,000 clones, roughly 85% were seen once, and the ten largest hold approximately 3.5%. This clone has a single count. The clonotype was recovered from a man aged 65 to 79 with acute or convalescent COVID-19. What was sequenced was peripheral blood.

The CDR3: CASSLAGTGTDTQYF. In nucleotides, the CDR3 is TGCGCCAGCAGCTTGGCCGGGACAGGTACAGATACGCAGTATTTT. The chain combines TRBV5-1 with TRBJ2-3; 8 bases agree with TRBD1. In germline, CDR1 is SGHRS, CDR2 YFSETQ. After removal of 0 bases from V and 3 bases from J, the junction contained 3 bases not matched to a gene. This CDR3 is 15 amino acids long.